The clone carrying this T cell receptor beta chain was observed a handful of times. This entry comes from a study of T cell repertoires in cytomegalovirus infection. The CDR3 totals 16 residues. From germline, CDR1 is LNHDA and CDR2 SQIVND (reference sequence). V was clipped by 1 base and J by 2 bases; unmatched bases: 1. Each CDR3 protein is one row after TCRdb ran MiXCR on the reads. This sample has more than 400,000 distinct CDR3 sequences, with 26% found just once. The chain recombines TRBV19 with TRBJ2-2; 10 nucleotides line up with TRBD2. Sequenced sample: PBMCs. The source of this sequence is a human donor in good health (CMV status not recorded). Some clones in this sample may be carry-over from other donors' samples. The CDR3 DNA follows: TGTGCCAGTAGTATAGGACTAGCGGGCAACACCGGGGAGCTGTTTTTT. It codes for CASSIGLAGNTGELFF.